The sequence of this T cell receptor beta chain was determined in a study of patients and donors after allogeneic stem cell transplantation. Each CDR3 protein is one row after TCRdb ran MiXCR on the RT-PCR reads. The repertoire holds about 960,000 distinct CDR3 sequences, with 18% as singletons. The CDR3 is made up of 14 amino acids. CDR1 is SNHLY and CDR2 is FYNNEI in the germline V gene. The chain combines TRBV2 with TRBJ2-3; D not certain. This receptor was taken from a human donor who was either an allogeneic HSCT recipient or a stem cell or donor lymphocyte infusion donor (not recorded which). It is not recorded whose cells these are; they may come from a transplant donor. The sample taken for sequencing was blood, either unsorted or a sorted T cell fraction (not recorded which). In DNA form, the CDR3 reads TGTGCAGCGAAATTGAGCCATAACACAGATACGCAGTATTTT. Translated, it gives CAAKLSHNTDTQYF.